Here is one TCR beta chain with its context. Its antigen is still unknown. Base qualities were left out, and no much larger clone turns up one base away. For TCRbeta CDR3 sequencing, genomic DNA from the sorted cells was extracted using the QIAGEN DNeasy Blood and Tissue Kit. Through immunoSEQ, high-throughput TCRbeta CDR3 sequencing was done commercially, including PCR amplification with internal controls and bias correction. As for the original processing: Unique productive TCRbeta sequences were defined by CDR3 nucleotide sequence where primers matched, and otherwise by CDR3 amino acid sequence together with Vbeta and Jbeta genes. To correct sorting error, sequences shared between sorted populations at a frequency ratio of 2:1 or less were removed; the rest were assigned to the higher population. Sequences were defined as donor-reactive when expanded at least 5-fold in CFSE-low cells versus unstimulated cells and present at a frequency of at least 0.01% in CFSE-low cells. Jensen-Shannon divergence calculated on the top 100 TCRbeta sequences ranked by frequency was used to measure repertoire divergence. For samples with multiple sequencing runs, sorting error was corrected separately for each run before the runs were pooled. TCRdb provides this immuneACCESS table in a form limited to in-frame rearrangements. Some clones are lacking; in checked studies, under half of them reflect an unresolved V gene, and why the rest are absent is not known. The DNA was the basis for D and trimming; V, J and clone size are from that table. This sample lists around 50,000 clones; about 90% were detected once. Approximately 14% of the sample is in the top ten clones.

The data are from a study of Tregs in tolerant kidney transplant recipients (dated by TCRdb to 2018 to 2020). Concerning the study at large: Before combined kidney and bone marrow transplantation, this study identified donor-specific regulatory T cells using TCRbeta sequencing and then followed those same cells after transplant.

Based on the germline V gene, the CDR1 and CDR2 sequences are SGDLS and YYNGEE. From the cysteine up to the phenylalanine, the CDR3 has a length of 14 residues. CDR3 DNA only is kept here, 42 bases in frame from base 1. At the junction V is shortened by 5 bases and J by 0 bases, with 12 bases in between. The transplants used related donors along with nonmyeloablative bone marrow transplantation, and in the human trials mixed chimerism was transient. Unstimulated Tregs (CD4+CD25+CD127-), CD4+ non-Tregs (CD4+CD25-), CD4 and CD8 cells were FACS-sorted from thawed PBMCs. The patients were a few recipients of combined kidney and bone marrow transplants from the ITN036ST trial, and samples were available only from these trial subjects. Healthy control blood was processed to PBMCs by Ficoll density gradient and cryopreserved, and patient PBMCs were collected before and after transplant. The research as a whole found: In tolerant patients, donor-specific Tregs expanded more than Tregs overall, which suggests antigen-driven rather than nonspecific expansion. For some patients the PCR primers changed over time, which made it impossible to compare the samples from those patients at the nucleotide level. The most biologically relevant and donor-specific TCRbeta repertoire appeared to be identified by expanding Tregs with activated donor B cells. Because only a small number of patients were included, the study had limitations, and the results will need to be validated in larger populations as well as under other immunosuppression protocols. Biological reproducibility was not directly addressed, though technical replication error appeared minimal.

The sequence links TRBV9 to TRBJ2-7, with a weak D call of TRBD1 (5 bases match). The sample in question was CD8+ T cells from blood (PBMCs), obtained 24 months after the transplant. This sequence was found in a human patient who received a combined kidney and bone marrow transplant. After transplantation, some T cells may belong to the graft donor instead of the recipient. The DNA sequence reads TGTGCCAGCAGTCCCGACAGCCTCTCCTACGAGCAGTACTTC. It codes for CASSPDSLSYEQYF. Here the CDR3 is joined to the reference TRBV9 and TRBJ2-7 genes, and the full variable domain is: DSGVTQTPKHLITATGQRVTLRCSPRSGDLSVYWYQQSLDQGLQFLIQYYNGEERAKGNILERFSAQQFPDLHSELNLSSLELGDSALYFCASSPDSLSYEQYFGPGTRLTVT.